This T cell receptor (beta chain) was documented in a study of T-cell memory formation after mild COVID-19. The CDR3 length is 12 residues. V was pared by 4 bases and J by 3 bases, with 6 bases between. Germline-derived CDR1 and CDR2 are SNHLY and FYNNEI. TCRdb redid the calling of the 5' RACE reads with MiXCR, one entry per CDR3 protein. The sample has about 190,000 distinct CDR3 sequences, roughly 10% seen once; the top ten hold 3% to 3.5%. The sequencing sample was made of PBMCs or a T cell subset sorted from them (not recorded which). The chain recombines TRBV2 with TRBJ2-5; D gene ambiguous. The sequence derives from a man aged 18 to 30 who had mild COVID-19 (a few samples of this study predate the infection). Cell type and time point are not known. The CDR3 sequence: CASSVGEETQYF. For the CDR3, the DNA is TGTGCCAGCAGTGTAGGAGAAGAGACCCAGTACTTC.